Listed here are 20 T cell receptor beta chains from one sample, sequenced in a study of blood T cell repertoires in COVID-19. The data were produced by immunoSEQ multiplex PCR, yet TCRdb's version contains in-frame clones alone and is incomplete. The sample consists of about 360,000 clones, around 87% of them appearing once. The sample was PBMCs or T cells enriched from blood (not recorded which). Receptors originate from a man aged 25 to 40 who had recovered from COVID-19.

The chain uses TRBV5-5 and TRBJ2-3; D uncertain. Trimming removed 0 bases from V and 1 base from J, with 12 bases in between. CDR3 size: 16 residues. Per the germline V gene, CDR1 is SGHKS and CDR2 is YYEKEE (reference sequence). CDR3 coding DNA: TGTGCCAGCAGCTTGGCCTTTACCCGGGGCACAGATACGCAGTATTTT. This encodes CASSLAFTRGTDTQYF.

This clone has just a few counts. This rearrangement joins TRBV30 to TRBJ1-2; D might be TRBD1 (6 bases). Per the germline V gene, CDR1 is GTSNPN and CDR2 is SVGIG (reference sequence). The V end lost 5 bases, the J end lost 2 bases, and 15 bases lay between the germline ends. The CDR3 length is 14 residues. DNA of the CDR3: TGTGCCTGGGCCCAGGGACATACCAACTATGGCTACACCTTC. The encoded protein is CAWAQGHTNYGYTF.

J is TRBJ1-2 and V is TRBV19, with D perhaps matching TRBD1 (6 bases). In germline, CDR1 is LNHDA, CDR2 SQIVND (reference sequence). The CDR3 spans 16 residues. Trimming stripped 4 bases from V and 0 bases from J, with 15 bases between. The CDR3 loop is CASSKGQTQANYGYTF. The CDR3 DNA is TGTGCCAGTAGTAAAGGACAGACTCAAGCTAACTATGGCTACACCTTC. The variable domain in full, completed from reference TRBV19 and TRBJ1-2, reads DGGITQSPKYLFRKEGQNVTLSCEQNLNHDAMYWYRQDPGQGLRLIYYSQIVNDFQKGDIAEGYSVSREKKESFPLTVTSAQKNPTAFYLCASSKGQTQANYGYTFGSGTRLTVV.

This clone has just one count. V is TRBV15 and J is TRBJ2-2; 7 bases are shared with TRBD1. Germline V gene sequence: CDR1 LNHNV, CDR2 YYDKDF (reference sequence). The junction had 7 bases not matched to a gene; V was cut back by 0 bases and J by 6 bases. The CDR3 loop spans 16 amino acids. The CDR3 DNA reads TGTGCCACCAGCAGAGACCGACAGGGTGTCGCCGGGGAGCTGTTTTTT. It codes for CATSRDRQGVAGELFF.

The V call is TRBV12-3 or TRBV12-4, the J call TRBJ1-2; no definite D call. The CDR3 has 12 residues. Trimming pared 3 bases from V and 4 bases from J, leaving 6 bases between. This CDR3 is CASSFQRYGYTF. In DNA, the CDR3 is TGTGCCAGCAGTTTCCAGCGCTATGGCTACACCTTC.

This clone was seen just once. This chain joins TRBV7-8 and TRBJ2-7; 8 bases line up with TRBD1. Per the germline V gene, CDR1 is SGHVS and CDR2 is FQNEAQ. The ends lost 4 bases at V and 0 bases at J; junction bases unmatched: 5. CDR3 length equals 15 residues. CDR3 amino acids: CASSSWTGNSYEQYF. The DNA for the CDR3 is TGTGCCAGCAGCTCCTGGACAGGGAACTCCTACGAGCAGTACTTC.

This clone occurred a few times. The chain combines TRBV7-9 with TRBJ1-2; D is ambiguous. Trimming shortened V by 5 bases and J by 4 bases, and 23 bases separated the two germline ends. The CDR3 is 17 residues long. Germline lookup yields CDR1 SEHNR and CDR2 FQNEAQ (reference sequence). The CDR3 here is CASSTLRKRREVYGYTF. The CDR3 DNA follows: TGTGCCAGCAGCACTCTTCGTAAGAGGCGGGAGGTCTATGGCTACACCTTC.

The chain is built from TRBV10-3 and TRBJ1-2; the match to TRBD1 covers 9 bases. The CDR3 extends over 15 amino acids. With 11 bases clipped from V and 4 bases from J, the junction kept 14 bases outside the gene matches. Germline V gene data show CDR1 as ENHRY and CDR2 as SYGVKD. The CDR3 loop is CALGQGGRSGYGYTF. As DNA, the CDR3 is TGTGCCCTGGGACAGGGTGGCCGTTCTGGCTATGGCTACACCTTC.

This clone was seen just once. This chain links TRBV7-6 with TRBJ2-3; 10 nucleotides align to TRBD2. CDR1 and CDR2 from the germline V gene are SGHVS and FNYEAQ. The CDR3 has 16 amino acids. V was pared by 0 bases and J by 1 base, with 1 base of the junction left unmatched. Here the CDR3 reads CASSLALAGGTDTQYF. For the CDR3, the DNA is TGTGCCAGCAGCTTAGCGCTAGCGGGAGGCACAGATACGCAGTATTTT.

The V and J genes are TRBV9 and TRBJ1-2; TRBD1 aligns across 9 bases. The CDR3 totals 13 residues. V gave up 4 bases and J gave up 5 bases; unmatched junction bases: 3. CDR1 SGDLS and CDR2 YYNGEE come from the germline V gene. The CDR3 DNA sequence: TGTGCCAGCAGCAGGGGACAGGGATATGGCTACACCTTC. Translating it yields CASSRGQGYGYTF.

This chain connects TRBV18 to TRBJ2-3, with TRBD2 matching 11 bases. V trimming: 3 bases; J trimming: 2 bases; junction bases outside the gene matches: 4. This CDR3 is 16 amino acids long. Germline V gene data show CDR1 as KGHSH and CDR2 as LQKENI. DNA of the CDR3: TGTGCCAGCTCACCCCTAGCGGGGGGTCCCACAGATACGCAGTATTTT. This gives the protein CASSPLAGGPTDTQYF.

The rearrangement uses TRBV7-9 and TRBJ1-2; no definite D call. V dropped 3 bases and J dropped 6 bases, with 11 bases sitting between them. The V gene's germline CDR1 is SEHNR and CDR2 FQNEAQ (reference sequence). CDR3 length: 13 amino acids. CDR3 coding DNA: TGTGCCAGCAGCTTTGAAGTGCCGGATGGCTACACCTTC. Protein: CASSFEVPDGYTF. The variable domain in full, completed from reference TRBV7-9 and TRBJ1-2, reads DTGVSQNPRHKITKRGQNVTFRCDPISEHNRLYWYRQTLGQGPEFLTYFQNEAQLEKSRLLSDRFSAERPKGSFSTLEIQRTEQGDSAMYLCASSFEVPDGYTFGSGTRLTVV.

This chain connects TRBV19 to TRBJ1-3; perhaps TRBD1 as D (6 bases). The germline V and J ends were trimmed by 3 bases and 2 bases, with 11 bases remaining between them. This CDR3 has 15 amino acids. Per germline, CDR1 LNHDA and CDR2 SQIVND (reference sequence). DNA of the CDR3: TGTGCCAGTAGTATCGCGCACAGGGCTGGAAACACCATATATTTT. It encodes CASSIAHRAGNTIYF.

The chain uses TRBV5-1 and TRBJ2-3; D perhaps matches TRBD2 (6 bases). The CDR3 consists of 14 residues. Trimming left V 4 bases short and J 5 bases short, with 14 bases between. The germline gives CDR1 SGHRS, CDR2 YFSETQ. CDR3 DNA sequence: TGCGCCAGCAGCCCCTCTACGGGACTAGATACGCAGTATTTT. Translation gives CASSPSTGLDTQYF.

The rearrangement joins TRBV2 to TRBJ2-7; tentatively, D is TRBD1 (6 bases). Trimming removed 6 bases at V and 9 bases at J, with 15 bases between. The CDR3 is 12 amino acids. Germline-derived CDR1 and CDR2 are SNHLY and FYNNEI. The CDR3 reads CASRADRSRQYF. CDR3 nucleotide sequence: TGTGCCAGCAGGGCCGACAGGTCACGGCAGTACTTC.

The CDR3 region is CASSPEGGGRGYTF. The CDR3 nucleotides read TGCGCCAGCAGCCCCGAGGGCGGGGGAAGGGGCTACACCTTC. The chain carries TRBV5-1 and TRBJ1-2; possibly TRBD1 for D (5 bases). CDR3 length: 14 amino acids. V was clipped by 4 bases and J by 8 bases, with 18 bases between them. Germline-derived CDR1 and CDR2 are SGHRS and YFSETQ.

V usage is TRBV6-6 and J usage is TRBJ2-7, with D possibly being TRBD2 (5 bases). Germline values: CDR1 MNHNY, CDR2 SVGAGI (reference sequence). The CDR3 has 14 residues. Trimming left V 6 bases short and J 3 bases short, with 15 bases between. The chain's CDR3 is CASRRPGDLYEQYF. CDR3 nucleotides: TGTGCCAGCAGACGCCCCGGGGATCTCTACGAGCAGTACTTC.

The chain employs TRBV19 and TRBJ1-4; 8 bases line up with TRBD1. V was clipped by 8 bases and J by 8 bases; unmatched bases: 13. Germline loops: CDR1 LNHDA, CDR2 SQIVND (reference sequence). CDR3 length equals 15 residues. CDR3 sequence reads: CASRNRGAQWEKLFF. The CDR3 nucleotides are TGTGCCAGTCGAAACAGGGGGGCCCAGTGGGAAAAACTGTTTTTT.

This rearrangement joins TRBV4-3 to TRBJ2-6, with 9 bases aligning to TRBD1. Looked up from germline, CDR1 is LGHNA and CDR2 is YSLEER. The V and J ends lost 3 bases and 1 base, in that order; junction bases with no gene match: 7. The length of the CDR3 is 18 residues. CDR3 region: CASSQGQGLRSGANVLTF. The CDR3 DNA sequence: TGCGCCAGCAGCCAGGGACAGGGTCTGAGGTCTGGGGCCAACGTCCTGACTTTC.

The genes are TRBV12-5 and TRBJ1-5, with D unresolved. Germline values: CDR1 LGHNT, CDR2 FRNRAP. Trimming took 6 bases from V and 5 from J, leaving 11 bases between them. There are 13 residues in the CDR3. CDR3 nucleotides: TGTGCTAGTGGCGCGCTACAGTATCAGCCCCAGCATTTT. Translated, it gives CASGALQYQPQHF.